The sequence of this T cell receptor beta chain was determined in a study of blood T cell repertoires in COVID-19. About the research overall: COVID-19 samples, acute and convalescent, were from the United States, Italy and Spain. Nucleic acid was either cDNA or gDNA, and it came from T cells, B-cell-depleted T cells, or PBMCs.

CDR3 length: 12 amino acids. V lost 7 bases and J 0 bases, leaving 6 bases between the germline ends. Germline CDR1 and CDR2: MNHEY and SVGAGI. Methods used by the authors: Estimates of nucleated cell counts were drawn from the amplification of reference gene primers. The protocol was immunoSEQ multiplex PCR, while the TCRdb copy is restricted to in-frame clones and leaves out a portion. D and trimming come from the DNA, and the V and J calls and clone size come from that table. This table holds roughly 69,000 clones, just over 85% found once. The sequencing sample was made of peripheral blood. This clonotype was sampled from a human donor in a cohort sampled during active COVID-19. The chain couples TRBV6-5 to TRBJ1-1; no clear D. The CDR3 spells CASTAVNTEAFF. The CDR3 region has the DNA TGTGCCAGCACGGCGGTGAACACTGAAGCTTTCTTT.